This is a list of T cell receptor beta chains from one sample in a study of cytomegalovirus exposure and HLA in healthy donors. TCRdb's copy holds only in-frame clones and misses some; the assay was immunoSEQ multiplex PCR. The table has 210,000 or so clones, roughly 84% seen once. The specimen sequenced was PBMCs. These receptor sequences come from a human donor in good health. CDR3s include the opening cysteine and the closing phenylalanine or tryptophan. The order of the fields is D gene, V gene, CDR3 length, J gene, clone size, CDR3 protein, CDR3 DNA. The D gene is left open where the match is weak. Size is stated for part of the rows, as once, few or many counts, or as a class when the clone is expanded.

NA	TRBV27	13	TRBJ1-4	NA	CASSLILNEKLFF	TGTGCCAGCAGTTTAATACTAAATGAAAAACTGTTTTTT
TRBD1	TRBV7-2	15	TRBJ2-7	few	CASSRGQGGIYEQYF	TGTGCCAGCAGCCGTGGACAGGGGGGGATTTACGAGCAGTACTTC
TRBD2	TRBV15	16	TRBJ2-3	NA	CATSRALSGSRDTQYF	TGTGCCACCAGCAGGGCACTTAGCGGGAGTAGAGATACGCAGTATTTT
NA	TRBV11-2	11	TRBJ2-7	NA	CASSSTDEQYF	TGTGCCAGCAGCTCTACCGACGAGCAGTACTTC
TRBD2	TRBV9	14	TRBJ2-7	NA	CASDIAGGLDEQYF	TGTGCCAGCGATATAGCGGGAGGATTGGACGAGCAGTACTTC
TRBD2	TRBV2	13	TRBJ2-7	NA	CASSRGLVYEQYF	TGTGCCAGCAGCCGCGGACTAGTGTACGAGCAGTACTTC
TRBD2	TRBV5-1	17	TRBJ2-1	NA	CASSSGGSGSFWNEQFF	TGCGCCAGCAGCTCCGGTGGTAGCGGGAGTTTCTGGAATGAGCAGTTCTTC
TRBD1	TRBV5-1	13	TRBJ2-7	NA	CASSIQGDYEQYF	TGCGCCAGCAGTATCCAGGGGGACTACGAGCAGTACTTC
NA	TRBV21-1	22	TRBJ1-5	NA	CASSRGGRTGEEFREGNQPQHF	TGTGCCAGCAGCCGGGGGGGGCGGACAGGGGAAGAATTTAGGGAAGGCAATCAGCCCCAGCATTTT
NA	TRBV6-5	13	TRBJ1-2	NA	CASSYAYGPGYTF	TGTGCCAGCAGTTACGCATACGGTCCTGGCTACACCTTC
NA	TRBV2	15	TRBJ1-2	NA	CASEKRIPARSGYTF	TGTGCCAGCGAGAAGAGGATTCCGGCAAGGAGTGGCTACACCTTC
NA	TRBV6-5	16	TRBJ2-7	NA	CASSYRVAGRAHEQYF	TGTGCCAGCAGTTACCGGGTCGCGGGAAGGGCCCACGAGCAGTACTTC
NA	TRBV10-3	12	TRBJ2-1	few	CAISESFGEQFF	TGTGCCATCAGTGAGTCCTTTGGCGAGCAGTTCTTC
TRBD1	TRBV7-9	16	TRBJ2-1	NA	CASSLREGTAYNEQFF	TGTGCCAGCAGCTTACGCGAAGGGACAGCTTACAATGAGCAGTTCTTC
TRBD2	TRBV29-1	14	TRBJ2-7	NA	CSVSGGELGYEQYF	TGCAGCGTATCCGGGGGGGAGCTGGGCTACGAGCAGTACTTC
TRBD2	TRBV27	15	TRBJ2-7	NA	CASSRGTSGAYEQYF	TGTGCCAGCAGTCGCGGGACTAGCGGGGCCTACGAGCAGTACTTC
TRBD1	TRBV6-1	15	TRBJ1-5	NA	CASSEMGQENQPQHF	TGTGCCAGCAGTGAAATGGGACAGGAAAATCAGCCCCAGCATTTT
TRBD2	TRBV7-9	15	TRBJ2-7	NA	CSCSTSAGVVGEQYF	TGTTCCTGCAGCACTTCAGCGGGAGTTGTAGGCGAGCAGTACTTC
TRBD1	TRBV14	15	TRBJ2-7	NA	CASSRGGTGIYEQYF	TGTGCCAGCAGCCGCGGTGGGACAGGAATCTACGAGCAGTACTTC
NA	TRBV4-1	16	TRBJ2-3	NA	CASSPRAIGRTDTQYF	TGCGCCAGCAGCCCTCGAGCAATCGGTCGGACAGATACGCAGTATTTT
NA	TRBV11-2	16	TRBJ2-7	NA	CASSLDQPYYSYEQYF	TGTGCCAGCAGCTTAGATCAACCATATTATAGCTACGAGCAGTACTTC
TRBD2	TRBV6-1	15	TRBJ2-3	NA	CASSVYAGDTDTQYF	TGTGCCAGCAGTGTCTATGCGGGAGACACAGATACGCAGTATTTT
TRBD1	TRBV7-9	15	TRBJ1-2	once	CASSLAGQLNYGYTF	TGTGCCAGCAGCCTAGCGGGACAGCTAAACTATGGCTACACCTTC
TRBD2	TRBV7-8	15	TRBJ2-3	NA	CASSRLAGGPDTQYF	TGTGCCAGCAGCCGACTAGCGGGAGGGCCAGATACGCAGTATTTT
NA	TRBV28	17	TRBJ2-3	NA	CASSLFRMASGTDTQYF	TGTGCCAGCAGTTTATTCCGTATGGCTAGCGGCACAGATACGCAGTATTTT
TRBD1	TRBV7-9	15	TRBJ2-2	NA	CASSRPGTGTGELFF	TGTGCCAGCAGCCGCCCCGGGACAGGGACCGGGGAGCTGTTTTTT
NA	TRBV5-1	17	TRBJ2-1	NA	CASSSTARKEGSNEQFF	TGCGCCAGCAGCTCAACCGCCCGGAAGGAGGGGAGCAATGAGCAGTTCTTC
NA	TRBV4-1	15	TRBJ1-1	NA	CASSQAPLINTEAFF	TGCGCCAGCAGCCAAGCCCCACTGATAAACACTGAAGCTTTCTTT
NA	TRBV7-9	16	TRBJ2-5	NA	CASSPRTQGEEETQYF	TGTGCCAGCAGCCCCAGGACTCAAGGGGAGGAAGAGACCCAGTACTTC
NA	TRBV20-1	11	TRBJ1-2	NA	CSAIRGHGYTF	TGCAGTGCTATAAGGGGTCACGGCTACACCTTC
TRBD2	TRBV5-4	15	TRBJ2-1	few	CASSLGEGSYNEQFF	TGTGCCAGCAGCTTGGGGGAGGGAAGCTACAATGAGCAGTTCTTC
NA	TRBV18	14	TRBJ1-1	NA	CASSRNRENTEAFF	TGTGCCAGCTCACGGAACAGGGAGAACACTGAAGCTTTCTTT
NA	TRBV11-2	13	TRBJ1-1	NA	CASSLVGPTEAFF	TGTGCCAGCAGCTTAGTGGGGCCCACTGAAGCTTTCTTT
NA	TRBV28	15	TRBJ1-4	NA	CASSPPYGGNEKLFF	TGTGCCAGCAGCCCCCCTTACGGGGGTAATGAAAAACTGTTTTTT
TRBD2	TRBV5-1	12	TRBJ2-7	NA	CASSYSGGEQYF	TGCGCCAGCAGCTACAGCGGGGGCGAGCAGTACTTC
NA	TRBV15	13	TRBJ2-7	few	CATSRVEGYEQYF	TGTGCCACCAGCAGAGTTGAGGGCTACGAGCAGTACTTC
NA	TRBV6-1	16	TRBJ1-4	once	CASSEFWRATNEKLFF	TGTGCCAGCAGTGAATTCTGGAGGGCAACTAATGAAAAACTGTTTTTT
NA	TRBV7-9	11	TRBJ2-7	NA	CASSPFYEQYF	TGTGCCAGCAGCCCGTTTTACGAGCAGTACTTC
NA	TRBV7-2	14	TRBJ2-4	NA	CASSFAGAKNIQYF	TGTGCCAGCAGCTTCGCGGGAGCCAAAAACATTCAGTACTTC
NA	TRBV7-2	12	TRBJ1-1	NA	CASSLGETEAFF	TGTGCCAGCAGCTTAGGGGAGACTGAAGCTTTCTTT
NA	TRBV5-1	15	TRBJ2-1	NA	CASSLLASSYNEQFF	TGCGCCAGCAGCTTGTTAGCGAGCTCCTACAATGAGCAGTTCTTC
TRBD2	TRBV18	13	TRBJ2-1	NA	CASSPVAGLEQFF	TGTGCCAGCTCACCGGTAGCGGGACTTGAGCAGTTCTTC
TRBD2	TRBV6-6	11	TRBJ2-7	NA	CASGRDYEQYF	TGTGCCAGCGGGAGGGACTACGAGCAGTACTTC
TRBD2	TRBV5-4	16	TRBJ2-1	NA	CASSRFGLAGQDEQFF	TGTGCCAGCAGCCGTTTTGGGCTAGCGGGTCAGGATGAGCAGTTCTTC
NA	TRBV15	13	TRBJ1-2	NA	CATSRGPGEGYTF	TGTGCCACCAGCAGAGGTCCAGGGGAGGGCTACACCTTC
TRBD1	TRBV2	12	TRBJ1-1	NA	CASREQGPEAFF	TGTGCCAGCAGGGAACAGGGGCCTGAAGCTTTCTTT
NA	TRBV7-2	15	TRBJ2-3	NA	CASSRQVNPTDTQYF	TGTGCCAGCAGCCGACAGGTGAACCCCACAGATACGCAGTATTTT
TRBD1	TRBV10-3	18	TRBJ2-2	NA	CAIRPGTGDKRNTGELFF	TGTGCCATCAGACCCGGGACAGGGGATAAACGGAACACCGGGGAGCTGTTTTTT
NA	TRBV7-3	16	TRBJ2-1	NA	CASSLRGGNSYNEQFF	TGTGCCAGCAGCTTAAGGGGCGGGAACTCCTACAATGAGCAGTTCTTC
TRBD1	TRBV7-9	15	TRBJ2-7	NA	CASSLPGQGTYEQYF	TGTGCCAGCAGCTTGCCGGGACAGGGTACCTACGAGCAGTACTTC
TRBD1	TRBV29-1	14	TRBJ2-6	NA	CSVGDRAGANVLTF	TGCAGCGTGGGCGACAGGGCCGGGGCCAACGTCCTGACTTTC
NA	TRBV27	15	TRBJ1-3	NA	CASSLGAGAGNTIYF	TGTGCCAGCAGTTTAGGGGCAGGGGCTGGAAACACCATATATTTT